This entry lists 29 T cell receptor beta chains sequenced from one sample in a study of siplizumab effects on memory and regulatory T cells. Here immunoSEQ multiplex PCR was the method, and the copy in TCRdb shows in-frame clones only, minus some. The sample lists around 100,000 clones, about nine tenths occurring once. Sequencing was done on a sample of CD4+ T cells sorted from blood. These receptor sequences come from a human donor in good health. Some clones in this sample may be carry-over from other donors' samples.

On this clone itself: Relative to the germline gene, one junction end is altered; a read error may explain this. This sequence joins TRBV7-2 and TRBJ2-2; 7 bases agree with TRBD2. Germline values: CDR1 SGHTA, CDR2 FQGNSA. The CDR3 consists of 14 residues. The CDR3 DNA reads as TGTGCCGGCCGCGGGCGGGAGAACAGCGGGGAGCTGTTTTTT. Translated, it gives CAGRGRENSGELFF.

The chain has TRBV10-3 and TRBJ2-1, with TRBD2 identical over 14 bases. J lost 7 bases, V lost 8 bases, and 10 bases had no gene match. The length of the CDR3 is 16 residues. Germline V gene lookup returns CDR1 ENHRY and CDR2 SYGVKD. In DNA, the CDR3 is TGTGCCATCGGGACGGACGGGACTAGCGGGAGAAATGAGCAGTTCTTC. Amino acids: CAIGTDGTSGRNEQFF.

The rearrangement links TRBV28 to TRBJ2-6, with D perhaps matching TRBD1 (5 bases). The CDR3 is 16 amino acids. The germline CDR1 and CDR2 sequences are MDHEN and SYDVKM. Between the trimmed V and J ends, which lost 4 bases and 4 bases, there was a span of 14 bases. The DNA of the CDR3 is TGTGCCAGCAGTTATACTGGGGCGAGAGGGGCCAACGTCCTGACTTTC. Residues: CASSYTGARGANVLTF.

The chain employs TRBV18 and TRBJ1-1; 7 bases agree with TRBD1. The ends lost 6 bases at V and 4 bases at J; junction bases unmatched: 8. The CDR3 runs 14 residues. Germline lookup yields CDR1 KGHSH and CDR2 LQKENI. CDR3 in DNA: TGTGCCAGCTCCGTACAGGGGAGTGGCACTGAAGCTTTCTTT. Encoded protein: CASSVQGSGTEAFF.

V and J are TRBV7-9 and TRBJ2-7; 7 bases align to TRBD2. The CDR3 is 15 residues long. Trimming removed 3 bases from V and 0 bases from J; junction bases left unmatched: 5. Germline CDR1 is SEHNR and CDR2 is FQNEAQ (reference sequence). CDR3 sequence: CASSFWGGNSYEQYF. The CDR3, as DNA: TGTGCCAGCAGCTTTTGGGGGGGTAACTCCTACGAGCAGTACTTC.

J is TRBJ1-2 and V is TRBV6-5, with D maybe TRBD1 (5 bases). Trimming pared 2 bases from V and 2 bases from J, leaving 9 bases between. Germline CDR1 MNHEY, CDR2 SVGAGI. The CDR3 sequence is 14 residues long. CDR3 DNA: TGTGCCAGCAGTTACGGGGGTGCCAACTATGGCTACACCTTC. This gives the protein CASSYGGANYGYTF.

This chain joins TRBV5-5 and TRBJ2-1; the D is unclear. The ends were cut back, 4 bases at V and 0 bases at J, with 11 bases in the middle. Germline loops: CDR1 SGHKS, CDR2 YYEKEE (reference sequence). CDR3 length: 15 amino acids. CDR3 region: CASSETLSSYNEQFF. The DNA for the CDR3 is TGTGCCAGCAGCGAGACTTTGAGCTCCTACAATGAGCAGTTCTTC.

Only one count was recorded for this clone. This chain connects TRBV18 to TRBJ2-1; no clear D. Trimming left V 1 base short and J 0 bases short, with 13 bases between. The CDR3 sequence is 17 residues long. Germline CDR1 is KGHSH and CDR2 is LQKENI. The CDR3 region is CASSPRANSPSYNEQFF. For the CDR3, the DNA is TGTGCCAGCTCACCACGAGCGAATTCCCCCTCCTACAATGAGCAGTTCTTC. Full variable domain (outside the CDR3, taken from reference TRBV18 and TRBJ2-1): NAGVMQNPRHLVRRRGQEARLRCSPMKGHSHVYWYRQLPEEGLKFMVYLQKENIIDESGMPKERFSAEFPKEGPSILRIQQVVRGDSAAYFCASSPRANSPSYNEQFFGPGTRLTVL.

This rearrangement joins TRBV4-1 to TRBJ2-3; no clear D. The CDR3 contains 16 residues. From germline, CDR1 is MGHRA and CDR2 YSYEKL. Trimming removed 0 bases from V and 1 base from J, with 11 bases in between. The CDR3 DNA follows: TGCGCCAGCAGCCAAGATATCTACCAAGGCACAGATACGCAGTATTTT. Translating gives CASSQDIYQGTDTQYF.

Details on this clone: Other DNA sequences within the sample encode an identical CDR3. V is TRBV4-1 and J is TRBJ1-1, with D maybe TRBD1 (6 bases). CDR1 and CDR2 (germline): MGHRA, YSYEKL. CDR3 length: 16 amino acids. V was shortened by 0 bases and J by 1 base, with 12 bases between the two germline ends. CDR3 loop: CASSQDHDRPNTEAFF. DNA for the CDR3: TGCGCCAGCAGCCAAGATCACGACAGGCCGAACACTGAAGCTTTCTTT.

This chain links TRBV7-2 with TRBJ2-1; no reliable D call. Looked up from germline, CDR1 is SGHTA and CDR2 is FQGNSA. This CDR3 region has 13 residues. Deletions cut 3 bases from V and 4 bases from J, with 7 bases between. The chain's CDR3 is CASSFSLYNEQFF. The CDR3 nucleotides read TGTGCCAGCAGCTTTAGCCTGTACAATGAGCAGTTCTTC.

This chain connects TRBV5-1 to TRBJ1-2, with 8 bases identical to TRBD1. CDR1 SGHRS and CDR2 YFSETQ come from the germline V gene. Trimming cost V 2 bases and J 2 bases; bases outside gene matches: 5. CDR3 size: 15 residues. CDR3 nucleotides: TGCGCCAGCAGCTTAACAGGGGGGACGAACTATGGCTACACCTTC. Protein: CASSLTGGTNYGYTF.

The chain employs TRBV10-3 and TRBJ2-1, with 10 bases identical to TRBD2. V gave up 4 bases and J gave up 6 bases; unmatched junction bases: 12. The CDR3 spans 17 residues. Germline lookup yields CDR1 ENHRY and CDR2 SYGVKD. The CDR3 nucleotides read TGTGCCATCAGTGCTAGCGGGAGCCATCCTGGCGGCAATGAGCAGTTCTTC. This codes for CAISASGSHPGGNEQFF.

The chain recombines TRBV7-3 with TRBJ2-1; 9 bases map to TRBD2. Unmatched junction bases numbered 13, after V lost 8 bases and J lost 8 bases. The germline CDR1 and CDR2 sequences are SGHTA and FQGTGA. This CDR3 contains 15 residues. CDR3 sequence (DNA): TGTGCCAGCGGCCCCTCCCCAGGACTAGCGTATGAGCAGTTCTTC. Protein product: CASGPSPGLAYEQFF. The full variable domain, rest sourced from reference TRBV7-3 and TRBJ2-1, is GAGVSQTPSNKVTEKGKYVELRCDPISGHTALYWYRQSLGQGPEFLIYFQGTGAADDSGLPNDRFFAVRPEGSVSTLKIQRTERGDSAVYLCASGPSPGLAYEQFFGPGTRLTVL.

The CDR3 protein is CASRAGLVEQYF. The CDR3 DNA sequence: TGTGCCAGCAGGGCAGGGCTTGTCGAGCAGTACTTC. The chain recombines TRBV2 with TRBJ2-7; weak D call: TRBD1 (5 bases). Trimming took off 6 bases at V and 6 bases at J, with 12 bases between the two ends. The CDR3 is 12 residues long. Germline V CDR1 and CDR2: SNHLY, FYNNEI.

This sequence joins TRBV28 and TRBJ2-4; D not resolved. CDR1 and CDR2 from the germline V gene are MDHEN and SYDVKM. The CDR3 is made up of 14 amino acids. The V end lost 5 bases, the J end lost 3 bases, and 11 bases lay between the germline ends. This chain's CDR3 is CASSPTPNKNIQYF. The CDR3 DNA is TGTGCCAGCAGTCCTACACCTAACAAAAACATTCAGTACTTC.

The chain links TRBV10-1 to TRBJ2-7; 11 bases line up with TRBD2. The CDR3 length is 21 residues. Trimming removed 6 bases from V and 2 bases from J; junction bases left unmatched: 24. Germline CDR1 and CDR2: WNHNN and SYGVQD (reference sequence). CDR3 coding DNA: TGCGCCAGCAGACCCTCCGGGACAGGGTATAGCGGGAGGGCTCTTCCCTACGAGCAGTACTTC. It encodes CASRPSGTGYSGRALPYEQYF.

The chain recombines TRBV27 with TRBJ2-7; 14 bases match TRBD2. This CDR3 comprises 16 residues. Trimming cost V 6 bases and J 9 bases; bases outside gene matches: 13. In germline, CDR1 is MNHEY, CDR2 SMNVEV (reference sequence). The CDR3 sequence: CASRKTGLAGVNAQYF. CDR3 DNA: TGTGCCAGCAGAAAAACGGGACTAGCGGGAGTTAATGCGCAGTACTTC.

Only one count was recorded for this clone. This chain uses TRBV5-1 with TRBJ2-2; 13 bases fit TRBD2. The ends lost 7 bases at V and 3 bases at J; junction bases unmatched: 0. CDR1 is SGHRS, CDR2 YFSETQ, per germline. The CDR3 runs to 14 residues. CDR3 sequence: CASGLAGDTGELFF. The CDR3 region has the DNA TGCGCCAGCGGACTAGCGGGAGACACCGGGGAGCTGTTTTTT.

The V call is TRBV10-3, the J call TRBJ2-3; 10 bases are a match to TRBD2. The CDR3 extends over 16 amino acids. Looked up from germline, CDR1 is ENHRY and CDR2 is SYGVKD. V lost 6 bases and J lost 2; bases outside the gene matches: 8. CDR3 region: CAIRHPSGSDTDTQYF. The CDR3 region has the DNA TGTGCCATCAGGCACCCTAGCGGGAGCGACACAGATACGCAGTATTTT.

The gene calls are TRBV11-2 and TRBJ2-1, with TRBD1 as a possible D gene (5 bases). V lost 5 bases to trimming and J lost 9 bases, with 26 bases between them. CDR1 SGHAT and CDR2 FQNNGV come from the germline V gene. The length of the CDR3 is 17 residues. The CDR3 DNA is TGTGCCAGCAGCCCTCCATTCTCGGCAGGGTCTCTGGGTGAGCAGTTCTTC. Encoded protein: CASSPPFSAGSLGEQFF. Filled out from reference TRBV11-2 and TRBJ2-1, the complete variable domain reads EAGVAQSPRYKIIEKRQSVAFWCNPISGHATLYWYQQILGQGPKLLIQFQNNGVVDDSQLPKDRFSAERLKGVDSTLKIQPAKLEDSAVYLCASSPPFSAGSLGEQFFGPGTRLTVL.

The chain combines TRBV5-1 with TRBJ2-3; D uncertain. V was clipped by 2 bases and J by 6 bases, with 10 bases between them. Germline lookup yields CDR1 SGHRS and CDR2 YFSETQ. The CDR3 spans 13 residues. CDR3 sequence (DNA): TGCGCCAGCAGCTTAAAACCCTCGGATACGCAGTATTTT. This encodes CASSLKPSDTQYF.

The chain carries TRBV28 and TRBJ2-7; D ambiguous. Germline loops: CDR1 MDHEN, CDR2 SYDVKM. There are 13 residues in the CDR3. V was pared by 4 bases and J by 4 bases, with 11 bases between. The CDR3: CASSSKAKYEQYF. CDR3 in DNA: TGTGCCAGCAGTTCAAAGGCTAAATACGAGCAGTACTTC.

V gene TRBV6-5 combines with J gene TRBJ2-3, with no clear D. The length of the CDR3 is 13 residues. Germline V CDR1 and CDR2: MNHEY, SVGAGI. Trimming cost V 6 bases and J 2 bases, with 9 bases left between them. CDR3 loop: CASRPAFTDTQYF. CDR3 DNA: TGTGCCAGCAGGCCAGCATTCACAGATACGCAGTATTTT.

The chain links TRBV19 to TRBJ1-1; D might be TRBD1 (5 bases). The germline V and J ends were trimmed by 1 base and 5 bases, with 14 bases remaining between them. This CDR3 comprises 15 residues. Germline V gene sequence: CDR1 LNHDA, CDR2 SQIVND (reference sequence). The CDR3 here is CASSIGGAGRTEAFF. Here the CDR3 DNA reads TGTGCCAGTAGTATAGGGGGCGCGGGAAGGACTGAAGCTTTCTTT.

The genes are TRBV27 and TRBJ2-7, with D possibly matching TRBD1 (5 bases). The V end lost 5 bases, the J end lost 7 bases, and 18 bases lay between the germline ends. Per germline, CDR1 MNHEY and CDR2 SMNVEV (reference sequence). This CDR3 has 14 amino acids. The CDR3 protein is CASSKKTDGREQYF. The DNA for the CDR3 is TGTGCCAGCAGTAAGAAGACAGACGGCAGGGAGCAGTACTTC.

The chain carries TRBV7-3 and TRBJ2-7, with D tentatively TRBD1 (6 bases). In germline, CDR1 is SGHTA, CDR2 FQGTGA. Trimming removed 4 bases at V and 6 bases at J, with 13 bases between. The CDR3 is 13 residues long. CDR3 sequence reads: CASSSGALGEQYF. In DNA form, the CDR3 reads TGTGCCAGCAGCTCAGGGGCTCTCGGCGAGCAGTACTTC.

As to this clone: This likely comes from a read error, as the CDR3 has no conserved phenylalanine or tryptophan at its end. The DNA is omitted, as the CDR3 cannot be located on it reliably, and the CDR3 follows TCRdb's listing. CDR3 loop: CASQNRVL. This sequence joins TRBV6-1 and TRBJ2-7; the table's TRBD1 call for D was not verified on the DNA. The V gene's germline CDR1 is MNHNS and CDR2 SASEGT. The CDR3 length equals 8 residues, ends included.

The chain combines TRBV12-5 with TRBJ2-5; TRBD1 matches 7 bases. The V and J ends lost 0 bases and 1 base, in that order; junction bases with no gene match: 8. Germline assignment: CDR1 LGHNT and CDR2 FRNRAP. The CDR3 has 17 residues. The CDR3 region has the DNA TGTGCTAGTGGTTTGGTACCCAAAGACAGGGCCCAAGAGACCCAGTACTTC. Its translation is CASGLVPKDRAQETQYF.